This TCR beta chain was identified during a study of identifying expanded T cells in peripheral blood (dated by TCRdb to about 2019). In terms of the full investigation: Four technical replicates, made by sequencing separate aliquots from the same pool of genomic DNA, were compared pairwise. Broad study findings and their caveats: Variance in clone template counts between approximately 2-week samples significantly increased with total template count across all healthy donors. Across all healthy-donor time intervals, the beta-binomial model significantly cut both the number of clones called differentially abundant and the false-positive rate. The authors expected biological variance in healthy repertoires might increase further over much longer intervals such as months to years. About 1.1 differentially abundant clones were flagged by the binomial model between technical replicates, whereas about 16 and 19 were flagged over around two weeks and four weeks, respectively.

The immunoSEQ Assay, which relies on bias-controlled multiplex PCR amplification of genomic DNA, was used to profile TCRbeta CDR3 regions. As for how the authors treated the data: To quantify the absolute abundance of each unique TCRbeta CDR3 region, the sequences were collapsed and filtered. Two models were used to test differential abundance: a binomial model (Fisher-equivalent) and a beta-binomial model that adds time-dependent variance fitted from healthy donors. Clones with fewer than 5 combined templates were excluded, and clones with Benjamini-Hochberg FDR below 0.01 were called differentially abundant. Using the form v = (b*log(k)+a)^2, the beta-binomial variance was modeled as a function of the total template count across the two samples. TCRdb took over this immuneACCESS table, retaining in-frame rearrangements with V and J assigned. Such tables are incomplete; in checked studies, under half of the missing clones stem from an unresolved V gene, and the remainder is unexplained. Clonal size and the V and J genes are those of that table, whereas D and trimming came from the DNA. Recorded for this sample are approximately 86,000 clones; roughly 85% of them occurred a single time. The ten largest clonotypes hold around 4.3% of the sample.

About this clone: It has no known antigen specificity. No quality values exist for individual bases; no much larger clone is one base distant.

No immune events such as infections were documented for the healthy donors during the collection period. Healthy-donor blood repertoires served as a training cohort to calibrate time-dependent variance in a beta-binomial model of T-cell clone differential abundance. The training cohort included around 10 healthy donors, of whom 3 were female and 7 were male. The donors were between about 25 and 65 years old, with an average age of roughly 40 years. Whole blood, obtained from a commercial supplier, was collected from each healthy donor at three time points spaced roughly 14 days apart. For immunosequencing, genomic DNA was extracted from unsorted whole blood. V was cut back by 4 bases and J by 0 bases, leaving a gap of 4 bases between them. CDR1 and CDR2, looked up from the germline V gene (reference sequence), are LNHDA and SQIVND. The CDR3 contains 13 residues, cysteine and phenylalanine counted. Only the CDR3 DNA stays, 39 bases, in frame from base 1.

Material for sequencing was blood. The TCR comes from a person aged 18 to 70 in good health. The chain couples TRBV19 to TRBJ1-5, with an unclear D gene assignment. Read as DNA, the sequence is TGTGCCAGTAGTAGCCGTAGCAATCAGCCCCAGCATTTT. The translation is CASSSRSNQPQHF.